A single sample is the source of the 30 T cell receptor beta chains below, sequenced in a study of CD8 T cells in ankylosing spondylitis. The study's findings and limits: A motif of under 10 highly homologous TCR beta variants was seen as apparently characteristic of ankylosing spondylitis blood.

The antigens for these receptors are not known. Via MiXCR, TCRdb re-called the 5' RACE reads, giving one row per CDR3 protein. The table has 670,000 or so distinct CDR3 sequences, under 20% seen once. The sample consisted of blood, either unsorted or a sorted T cell fraction (not recorded which). These receptor sequences come from a male donor with ankylosing spondylitis.

The chain employs TRBV7-2 and TRBJ1-1, with D possibly TRBD1 on 5 matching bases. Germline V gene lookup returns CDR1 SGHTA and CDR2 FQGNSA. The CDR3 has 15 amino acids. V was shortened by 5 bases and J by 1 base, with 14 bases between the two germline ends. The CDR3 region has the DNA TGTGCCAGCAGCCTTAGCGGGGCTAAGAACACTGAAGCTTTCTTT. Its protein is CASSLSGAKNTEAFF.

This clonotype was seen a few times. CDR3 residues: CASSARAGGRTEAFF. CDR3 DNA sequence: TGTGCCAGCAGTGCCCGAGCAGGGGGAAGGACTGAAGCTTTCTTT. The J gene is TRBJ1-1, the V gene TRBV25-1; 7 bases align to TRBD1. The CDR3 runs 15 residues. With V trimmed by 4 bases and J by 5 bases, 10 bases remained unmatched. Germline assignment: CDR1 MGHDK and CDR2 SYGVNS.

This clonotype was found many times. The chain combines TRBV5-1 with TRBJ2-7; 11 bases are a match to TRBD1. The CDR3 extends over 15 amino acids. J lost 2 bases, V lost 0 bases, and 1 base had no gene match. Germline loops: CDR1 SGHRS, CDR2 YFSETQ. The CDR3 loop is CASSLGGQGAYEQYF. CDR3 sequence (DNA): TGCGCCAGCAGCTTGGGGGGACAGGGGGCCTACGAGCAGTACTTC.

The chain has TRBV20-1 and TRBJ2-5; D unresolved. This CDR3 is built from 11 residues. With 8 bases removed from V and 4 bases from J, the gap between germline ends came to 11 bases. From germline, CDR1 is DFQATT and CDR2 SNEGSKA (reference sequence). This chain's CDR3 is CSLRPGETQYF. The DNA for the CDR3 is TGCAGTTTGAGGCCGGGAGAGACCCAGTACTTC.

The chain carries TRBV5-1 and TRBJ2-1; tentative D call: TRBD1 (5 bases). The germline gives CDR1 SGHRS, CDR2 YFSETQ. Trimming shortened V by 0 bases and J by 3 bases, and 16 bases separated the two germline ends. This CDR3 is 17 amino acids long. The CDR3 sequence is CASSLANLGAIYNEQFF. DNA for the CDR3: TGCGCCAGCAGCTTGGCCAATTTAGGGGCTATCTACAATGAGCAGTTCTTC.

This chain links TRBV6-2 or TRBV6-3 with TRBJ2-3; 9 bases align to TRBD2. This CDR3 comprises 16 residues. Germline V gene data show CDR1 as MNHEY and CDR2 as SVGEGT. Trimming removed 4 bases from V and 2 bases from J; junction bases left unmatched: 7. The CDR3 region has the DNA TGTGCCAGCAGTTGGCCAAGCGGGGGGAACACAGATACGCAGTATTTT. This codes for CASSWPSGGNTDTQYF.

In this sample, this clonotype turned up a few times. The chain is built from TRBV2 and TRBJ2-5; the D is unclear. The CDR3 is 13 amino acids. Trimming stripped 4 bases from V and 3 bases from J, with 9 bases between. CDR1 SNHLY and CDR2 FYNNEI come from the germline V gene. CDR3 loop: CASSVRAEETQYF. The CDR3 DNA follows: TGTGCCAGCAGTGTCCGGGCCGAAGAGACCCAGTACTTC. Complete variable domain (other parts from reference TRBV2 and TRBJ2-5): EPEVTQTPSHQVTQMGQEVILRCVPISNHLYFYWYRQILGQKVEFLVSFYNNEISEKSEIFDDQFSVERPDGSNFTLKIRSTKLEDSAMYFCASSVRAEETQYFGPGTRLLVL.

The genes are TRBV28 and TRBJ2-2; unclear D gene. Trimming left V 5 bases short and J 5 bases short, with 6 bases between. This CDR3 is built from 12 residues. CDR1 is MDHEN and CDR2 is SYDVKM in the germline V gene. In DNA form, the CDR3 reads TGTGCCAGCAGTCTAAAAACCGGGGAGCTGTTTTTT. It specifies CASSLKTGELFF.

This clonotype occurred many times. The J gene is TRBJ2-7, the V gene TRBV11-2; TRBD1 matches 9 bases. Per the germline V gene, CDR1 is SGHAT and CDR2 is FQNNGV. The CDR3 extends over 14 amino acids. V was clipped by 5 bases and J by 3 bases; unmatched bases: 5. The CDR3 sequence: CASSPSTGGYEQYF. The CDR3 bases are TGTGCCAGCAGCCCCTCGACAGGGGGCTACGAGCAGTACTTC.

J is TRBJ2-1 and V is TRBV29-1; D is ambiguous. V lost 0 bases and J 0 bases, leaving 15 bases between the germline ends. CDR1 is SQVTM and CDR2 is ANQGSEA in the germline V gene. The CDR3 is 17 amino acids. In DNA form, the CDR3 reads TGCAGCGTTGAAGATCCGGTAGCACCGAGCTCCTACAATGAGCAGTTCTTC. This gives the protein CSVEDPVAPSSYNEQFF.

The chain links TRBV12-3 or TRBV12-4 to TRBJ2-2; D might be TRBD2 (5 bases). V lost 7 bases to trimming and J lost 8 bases, with 17 bases between them. The CDR3 is 14 residues long. CDR3 nucleotides: TGTGCCAGCACCGAGGCAGGCCCGGGGGGGGAGCTGTTTTTT. Protein: CASTEAGPGGELFF.

This clonotype occurred a few times. This chain uses TRBV6-2 or TRBV6-3 with TRBJ2-1, with TRBD1 identical over 7 bases. The V gene end was trimmed by 0 bases and the J gene end by 8 bases; junction bases not matched to a gene: 7. The CDR3 runs to 15 residues. Germline CDR1 is MNHEY and CDR2 is SVGEGT. CDR3 in DNA: TGTGCCAGCAGTTACTCTGGGACAGTTTTGTATGAGCAGTTCTTC. Translating gives CASSYSGTVLYEQFF.

The gene calls are TRBV4-1 and TRBJ2-1; D is unclear. Germline lookup yields CDR1 MGHRA and CDR2 YSYEKL. Trimming shortened V by 0 bases and J by 1 base, and 10 bases separated the two germline ends. This CDR3 region has 16 residues. CDR3 sequence reads: CASSQEFPLSYNEQFF. The CDR3 DNA reads as TGCGCCAGCAGCCAAGAGTTCCCTCTGTCCTACAATGAGCAGTTCTTC.

The rearrangement uses TRBV4-1 and TRBJ2-1; 7 bases line up with TRBD2. Germline loops: CDR1 MGHRA, CDR2 YSYEKL. The trim removed 4 bases at V and 2 bases at J, leaving 8 bases unmatched. The CDR3 runs 16 residues. The CDR3 is CASSLSAGETYNEQFF. The DNA of the CDR3 is TGCGCCAGCAGCCTGAGCGCGGGGGAAACCTACAATGAGCAGTTCTTC.

This clonotype was seen a few times. This chain uses TRBV20-1 with TRBJ1-4, with D uncertain. This CDR3 spans 15 amino acids. CDR1 is DFQATT and CDR2 is SNEGSKA in the germline V gene (reference sequence). V dropped 6 bases and J dropped 0 bases, with 14 bases sitting between them. The DNA for the CDR3 is TGCAGTGCAAGACGACACGAAACAACTAATGAAAAACTGTTTTTT. Amino acid sequence: CSARRHETTNEKLFF.

The chain is built from TRBV12-3 or TRBV12-4 and TRBJ1-3; the D is unclear. The CDR3 loop spans 12 amino acids. Trimming left V 1 base short and J 6 bases short, with 4 bases between. The CDR3 coding sequence is TGTGCCAGCAGTTTAGTGAAAAACACCATATATTTT. Its translation is CASSLVKNTIYF.

This clonotype was counted between two and nine times. This chain joins TRBV5-1 and TRBJ1-5; no definite D call. The CDR3 loop spans 14 amino acids. Trimming took 4 bases from V and 3 from J, leaving 11 bases between them. Germline CDR1 SGHRS, CDR2 YFSETQ. For the CDR3, the DNA is TGCGCCAGCAGCCCAGGAGAGGCCAATCAGCCCCAGCATTTT. Translation: CASSPGEANQPQHF.

This clonotype was seen only a few times. The chain is built from TRBV7-8 and TRBJ2-1; D may be TRBD1 (5 bases). Germline V gene data show CDR1 as SGHVS and CDR2 as FQNEAQ. CDR3 length: 13 amino acids. The ends were cut back, 2 bases at V and 12 bases at J, with 14 bases in the middle. CDR3 in amino acids: CASSLTVGVRQFF. CDR3 DNA: TGTGCCAGCAGCTTAACTGTAGGGGTTCGGCAGTTCTTC.

This clonotype was seen a few times. The rearrangement links TRBV19 to TRBJ1-2, with D possibly TRBD1 on 5 matching bases. V shed 3 bases and J shed 5 bases, with 10 bases lying between them. This CDR3 comprises 13 residues. Germline V gene sequence: CDR1 LNHDA, CDR2 SQIVND (reference sequence). This CDR3 reads CASSIIGTYGYTF. The CDR3 DNA reads as TGTGCCAGTAGTATCATCGGGACGTATGGCTACACCTTC.

This clonotype was seen ten or more times. This chain uses TRBV7-3 with TRBJ2-3; 9 positions agree with TRBD1. Germline trimming cut 5 bases from V and 2 bases from J; bases unmatched to any gene: 11. Germline values: CDR1 SGHTA, CDR2 FQGTGA. This CDR3 has 17 amino acids. The CDR3: CASSPTGTGLSTDTQYF. DNA of the CDR3: TGTGCCAGCAGCCCTACTGGGACAGGGCTTTCCACAGATACGCAGTATTTT.

The V gene is TRBV10-3, the J gene TRBJ1-2; D call uncertain. The germline V gene has CDR1 ENHRY and CDR2 SYGVKD. The CDR3 is 14 residues long. The V end lost 10 bases, the J end lost 5 bases, and 20 bases lay between the germline ends. CDR3: CATSASPTVYGYTF. Written as DNA, the CDR3 is TGTGCCACCTCGGCGAGCCCTACCGTTTATGGCTACACCTTC.

The chain combines TRBV5-1 with TRBJ1-2, with 10 bases lining up with TRBD1. The CDR3 contains 16 residues. Germline V lookup: CDR1 SGHRS, CDR2 YFSETQ. With V trimmed by 0 bases and J by 5 bases, 7 bases remained unmatched. The chain's CDR3 is CASSLAGTGEGYGYTF. CDR3 sequence (DNA): TGCGCCAGCAGCTTGGCCGGGACAGGGGAAGGGTATGGCTACACCTTC.

The chain links TRBV12-3 or TRBV12-4 to TRBJ1-1, with D possibly matching TRBD1 (5 bases). This CDR3 is 14 amino acids long. The V end was cut by 6 bases, the J end by 5 bases, with 16 bases between. CDR3 sequence (DNA): TGTGCCAGCAGCTCCCCCAGGGATCGGACTGAAGCTTTCTTT. It is translated as CASSSPRDRTEAFF.

This clonotype was counted between two and nine times. This CDR3 is CASTQGDNEQFF. The CDR3 nucleotides are TGTGCCAGCACGCAGGGCGACAATGAGCAGTTCTTC. The chain recombines TRBV12-3 or TRBV12-4 with TRBJ2-1; a possible D gene is TRBD1 (5 bases). V was pared by 7 bases and J by 5 bases, with 9 bases between. The CDR3 sequence is 12 residues long.

The rearrangement joins TRBV7-2 to TRBJ2-5; D gene uncertain. Germline V lookup: CDR1 SGHTA, CDR2 FQGNSA. This CDR3 has 10 residues. The V end lost 8 bases, the J end lost 5 bases, and 6 bases lay between the germline ends. CDR3 in DNA: TGTGCCAGCGGAGAGGAGACCCAGTACTTC. Protein: CASGEETQYF.

This clonotype showed up just a few times. This chain joins TRBV3-1 and TRBJ1-1; tentative D call: TRBD1 (6 bases). Germline CDR1 is LGHDT and CDR2 is YNNKEL (reference sequence). V shed 1 base and J shed 5 bases, with 14 bases lying between them. This CDR3 comprises 15 residues. CDR3 nucleotides: TGTGCCAGCAGCCAAGGGTTTCAGGGGAGGACTGAAGCTTTCTTT. This codes for CASSQGFQGRTEAFF. The variable domain in full, with the rest retrieved from reference TRBV3-1 and TRBJ1-1, is DTAVSQTPKYLVTQMGNDKSIKCEQNLGHDTMYWYKQDSKKFLKIMFSYNNKELIINETVPNRFSPKSPDKAHLNLHINSLELGDSAVYFCASSQGFQGRTEAFFGQGTRLTVV.

The chain employs TRBV27 and TRBJ1-2; D possibly corresponds to TRBD1 (5 bases). CDR1 and CDR2 (germline): MNHEY, SMNVEV (reference sequence). V lost 3 bases to trimming and J lost 6 bases, with 11 bases between them. The CDR3 is 13 residues long. CDR3 bases: TGTGCCAGCAGTTTCTCAGGGAAGAATGGCTACACCTTC. Translated, it gives CASSFSGKNGYTF.

This chain connects TRBV12-3 or TRBV12-4 to TRBJ1-1; D perhaps matches TRBD1 (6 bases). The CDR3 covers 14 residues. V lost 2 bases to trimming and J lost 5 bases, with 12 bases between them. CDR3 sequence: CASSLSRGRTEAFF. DNA for the CDR3: TGTGCCAGCAGTTTATCGAGGGGGAGGACTGAAGCTTTCTTT.

The V call is TRBV29-1, the J call TRBJ2-7; D gene ambiguous. This CDR3 comprises 13 residues. Germline CDR1 reads SQVTM; CDR2 reads ANQGSEA. V lost 5 bases to trimming and J lost 0 bases, with 11 bases between them. CDR3 nucleotides: TGCAGCGTTCGGACGGCGAGCTCCTACGAGCAGTACTTC. Its translation: CSVRTASSYEQYF.

The chain combines TRBV7-2 with TRBJ2-4; D might be TRBD1 or TRBD2, each matching 6 bases. The CDR3 runs to 15 residues. Germline V gene lookup returns CDR1 SGHTA and CDR2 FQGNSA. The V gene lost 1 base and the J gene lost 9 bases, with 16 bases spanning the gap. Written as DNA, the CDR3 is TGTGCCAGCAGCTTAGATGGGGGCGGGGTCGGCATTCAGTACTTC. This gives the protein CASSLDGGGVGIQYF.